Listed here is a single TCR beta chain. This sample is drawn from a study of T cells after yellow fever vaccination. TCRdb itself ran the 5' RACE reads through MiXCR, one entry per CDR3 protein. The data show around 330,000 distinct CDR3 sequences, with around 3.9% seen just once and 20% to 30% held by the top ten. The CDR3 spans 13 residues. Germline lookup yields CDR1 SGHRS and CDR2 YFSETQ. After removal of 3 bases from V and 6 bases from J, the junction contained 4 bases not matched to a gene. This sequence joins TRBV5-1 and TRBJ2-7; TRBD1 matches 9 bases. This clonotype was obtained from a man between 18 and 35 years old who received the YFV17D yellow fever vaccine. The sample consisted of PBMCs, taken on the day of the yellow fever booster vaccination. CDR3 bases: TGCGCCAGCAGCTCCGGGACAGGGCCCGAGCAGTACTTC. Translation gives CASSSGTGPEQYF.